This TCR beta chain was recorded in a study of beta chain features in type 1 diabetes. General study results and limits: When VDJ junctions were examined, type 1 diabetes patients showed fewer insertions and more deletions. All four CD4+ subsets from Type 1 diabetes patients carried moderately but significantly shorter TCRB CDR3s.

The ends were cut back, 0 bases at V and 4 bases at J, with 13 bases in the middle. This CDR3 contains 15 residues. Germline CDR1 reads SGDLS; CDR2 reads YYNGEE. This clone has a handful of counts. Its antigen is still unknown. Expressed TCRB transcripts were sequenced, since all the RNA that had been isolated was reverse transcribed. The average output of naive, central memory and regulatory T cell samples was 3 million to 4 million reads. Method: immunoSEQ multiplex PCR; TCRdb's copy keeps in-frame clones and lacks some. The table records 95,000 to 150,000 clones, about a sixth of them present only once.

The sequenced material came from central memory CD4+ T cells from blood. J is TRBJ1-1 and V is TRBV9, with a tentative D call TRBD1 (5 bases). The source is a man aged 25 to 40 with type 1 diabetes. CDR3 sequence reads: CASSVEVQGGTEAFF. CDR3 sequence (DNA): TGTGCCAGCAGCGTAGAAGTGCAGGGAGGCACTGAAGCTTTCTTT.